This T cell receptor beta chain emerged from a study of cytomegalovirus exposure and HLA in healthy donors. Study observations and caveats: Most subjects' HLA-A and HLA-B alleles were reportedly predicted from TCR beta sequences.

Primers for the PCR totalled 60 Vbeta and 13 Jbeta. Clones were sequenced by immunoSEQ multiplex PCR, and TCRdb holds only the in-frame ones, with some missing. Of approximately 130,000 clones listed, approximately 79% are singletons. The V segment lost 4 bases and the J segment 4 bases; nucleotides outside the gene matches: 5. CDR1 is SQVTM, CDR2 ANQGSEA, per germline. This CDR3 region has 14 residues. About this clone: Its antigen is not identified.

The sample consisted of PBMCs. This TCR derives from a man aged 50-60 years in good health and CMV-seropositive. The V gene is TRBV29-1, the J gene TRBJ2-1; 9 bases fit TRBD2. CDR3 amino acids: CSVGGSGGYNEQFF. The CDR3 DNA reads TGCAGCGTTGGTGGTAGCGGGGGATACAATGAGCAGTTCTTC.